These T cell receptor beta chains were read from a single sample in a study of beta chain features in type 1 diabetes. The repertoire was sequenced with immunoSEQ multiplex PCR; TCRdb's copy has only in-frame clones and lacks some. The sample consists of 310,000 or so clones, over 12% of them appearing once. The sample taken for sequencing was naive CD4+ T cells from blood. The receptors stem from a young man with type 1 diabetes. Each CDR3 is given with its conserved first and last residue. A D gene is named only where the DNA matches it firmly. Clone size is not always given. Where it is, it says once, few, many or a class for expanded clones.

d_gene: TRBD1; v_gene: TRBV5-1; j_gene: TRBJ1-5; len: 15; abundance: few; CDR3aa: CASRLTTGADQPQHF; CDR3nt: TGCGCCAGCAGGCTTACGACAGGGGCGGATCAGCCCCAGCATTTT
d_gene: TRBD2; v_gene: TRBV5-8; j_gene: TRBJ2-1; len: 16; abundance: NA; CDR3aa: CASSLGTSGSRDEQFF; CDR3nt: TGTGCCAGCAGCCTGGGGACTAGCGGGAGTAGGGATGAGCAGTTCTTC
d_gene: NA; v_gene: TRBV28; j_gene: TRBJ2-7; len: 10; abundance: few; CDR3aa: CASTGTNQYF; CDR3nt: TGTGCCAGCACAGGTACAAACCAGTACTTC
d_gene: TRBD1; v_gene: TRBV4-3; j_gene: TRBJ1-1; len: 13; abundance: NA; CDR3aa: CASSTDRDTEAFF; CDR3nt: TGCGCCAGCAGCACAGACAGGGACACTGAAGCTTTCTTT
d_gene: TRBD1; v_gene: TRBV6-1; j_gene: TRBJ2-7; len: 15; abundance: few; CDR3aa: CASSEDGTGLAEQYF; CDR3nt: TGTGCCAGCAGTGAGGATGGGACAGGGTTAGCCGAGCAGTACTTC
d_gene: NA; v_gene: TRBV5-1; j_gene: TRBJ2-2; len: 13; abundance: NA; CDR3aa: CASRTGGTGELFF; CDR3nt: TGCGCCAGCAGGACTGGAGGGACCGGGGAGCTGTTTTTT
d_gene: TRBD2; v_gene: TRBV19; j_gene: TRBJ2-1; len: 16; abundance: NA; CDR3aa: CASTIVREGPSNEQFF; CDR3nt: TGTGCCAGTACTATTGTGAGGGAGGGCCCGAGTAATGAGCAGTTCTTC
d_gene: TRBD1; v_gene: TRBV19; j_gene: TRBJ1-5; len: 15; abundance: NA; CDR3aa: CARGQGRVGNQPQHF; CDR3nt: TGTGCCAGGGGACAGGGAAGGGTGGGCAATCAGCCCCAGCATTTT
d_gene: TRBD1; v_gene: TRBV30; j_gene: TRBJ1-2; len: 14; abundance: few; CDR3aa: CAWSMNRGPYGYTF; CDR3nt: TGTGCCTGGAGTATGAACAGGGGCCCCTATGGCTACACCTTC
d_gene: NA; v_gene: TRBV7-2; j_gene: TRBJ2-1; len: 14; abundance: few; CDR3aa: CASSPSGGGGGQFF; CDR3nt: TGTGCCAGCAGCCCCAGTGGAGGGGGCGGTGGGCAGTTCTTC
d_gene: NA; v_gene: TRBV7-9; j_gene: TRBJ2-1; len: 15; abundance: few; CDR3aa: CASSLAGGPDNEQFF; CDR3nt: TGTGCCAGCAGCTTAGCCGGGGGGCCGGACAATGAGCAGTTCTTC
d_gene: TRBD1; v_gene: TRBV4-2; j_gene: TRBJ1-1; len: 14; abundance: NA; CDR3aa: CASSQDRVRTEAFF; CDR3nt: TGTGCCAGCAGCCAGGACAGGGTTCGGACTGAAGCTTTCTTT
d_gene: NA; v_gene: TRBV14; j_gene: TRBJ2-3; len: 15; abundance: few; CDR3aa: CASSQNSGGTDTQYF; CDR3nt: TGTGCCAGCAGCCAAAACTCGGGGGGCACAGATACGCAGTATTTT
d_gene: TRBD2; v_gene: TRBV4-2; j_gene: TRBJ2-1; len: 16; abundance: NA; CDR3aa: CASSQPAGGPGNEQFF; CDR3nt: TGTGCCAGCAGCCAACCAGCGGGAGGGCCAGGCAATGAGCAGTTCTTC
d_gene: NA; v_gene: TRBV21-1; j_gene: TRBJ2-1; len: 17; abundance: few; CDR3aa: CASSGRWREVSYNEQFF; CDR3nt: TGTGCCAGCAGCGGCCGCTGGCGGGAGGTCTCCTACAATGAGCAGTTCTTC
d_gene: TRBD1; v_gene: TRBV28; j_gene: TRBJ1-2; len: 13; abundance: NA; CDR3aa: CASSIQGNYGYTF; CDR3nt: TGTGCCAGCAGTATACAGGGGAACTATGGCTACACCTTC
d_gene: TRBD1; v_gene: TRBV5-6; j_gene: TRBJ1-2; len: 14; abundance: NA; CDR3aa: CASSPGQGEYGYTF; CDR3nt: TGTGCCAGCAGCCCGGGACAGGGAGAGTACGGCTACACCTTC
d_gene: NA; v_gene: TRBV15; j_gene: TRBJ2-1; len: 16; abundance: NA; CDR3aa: CATSSPSLKRNNEQFF; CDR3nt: TGTGCCACCAGCAGCCCGTCTCTAAAGCGAAACAATGAGCAGTTCTTC
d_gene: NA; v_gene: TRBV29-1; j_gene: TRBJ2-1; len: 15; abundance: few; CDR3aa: CSSSGAGLAYNEQFF; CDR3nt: TGCAGCTCTTCAGGGGCGGGCCTGGCCTACAATGAGCAGTTCTTC
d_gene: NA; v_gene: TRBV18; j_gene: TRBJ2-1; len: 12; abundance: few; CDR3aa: CASSQTPSEQFF; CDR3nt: TGTGCCAGCTCACAAACACCTAGTGAGCAGTTCTTC
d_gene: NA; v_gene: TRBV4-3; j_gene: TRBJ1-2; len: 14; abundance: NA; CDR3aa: CASSQRQGSYGYTF; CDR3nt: TGCGCCAGCAGCCAACGGCAGGGGAGCTATGGCTACACCTTC
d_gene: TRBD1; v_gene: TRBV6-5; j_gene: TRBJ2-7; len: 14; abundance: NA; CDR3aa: CASSSPGQGWEQYF; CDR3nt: TGTGCCAGCAGTTCTCCGGGACAGGGGTGGGAGCAGTACTTC
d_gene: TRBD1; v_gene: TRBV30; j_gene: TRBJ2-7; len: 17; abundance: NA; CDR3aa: CAWSALTGTGSTYEQYF; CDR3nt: TGTGCCTGGAGTGCCCTAACCGGGACAGGGTCAACCTACGAGCAGTACTTC
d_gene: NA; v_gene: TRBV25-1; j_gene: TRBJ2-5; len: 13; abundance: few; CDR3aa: CASSGVAQETQYF; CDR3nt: TGTGCCAGCAGTGGGGTAGCACAAGAGACCCAGTACTTC
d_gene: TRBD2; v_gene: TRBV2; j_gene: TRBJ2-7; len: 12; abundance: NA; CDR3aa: CASRWEGYEQYF; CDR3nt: TGTGCCAGTCGGTGGGAGGGCTACGAGCAGTACTTC
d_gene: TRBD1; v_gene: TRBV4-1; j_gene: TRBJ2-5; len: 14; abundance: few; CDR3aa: CASSLAGGRETQYF; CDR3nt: TGCGCCAGCAGTTTGGCAGGGGGCCGGGAGACCCAGTACTTC
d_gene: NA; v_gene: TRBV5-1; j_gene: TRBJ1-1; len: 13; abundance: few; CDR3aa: CASSFGMNTEAFF; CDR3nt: TGCGCCAGCAGCTTCGGTATGAACACTGAAGCTTTCTTT
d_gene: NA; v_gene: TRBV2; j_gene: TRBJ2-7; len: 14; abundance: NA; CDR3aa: CASKFTGWGGEQYF; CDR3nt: TGTGCCAGCAAATTCACAGGATGGGGAGGAGAGCAGTACTTC
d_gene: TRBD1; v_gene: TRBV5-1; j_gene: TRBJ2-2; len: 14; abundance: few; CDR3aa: CASSSTQGTGELFF; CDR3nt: TGCGCCAGCAGCTCCACACAGGGGACCGGGGAGCTGTTTTTT
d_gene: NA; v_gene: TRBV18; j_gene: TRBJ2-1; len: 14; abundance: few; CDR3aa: CASSPLVADNEQFF; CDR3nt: TGTGCCAGCTCACCCCTGGTTGCGGACAATGAGCAGTTCTTC